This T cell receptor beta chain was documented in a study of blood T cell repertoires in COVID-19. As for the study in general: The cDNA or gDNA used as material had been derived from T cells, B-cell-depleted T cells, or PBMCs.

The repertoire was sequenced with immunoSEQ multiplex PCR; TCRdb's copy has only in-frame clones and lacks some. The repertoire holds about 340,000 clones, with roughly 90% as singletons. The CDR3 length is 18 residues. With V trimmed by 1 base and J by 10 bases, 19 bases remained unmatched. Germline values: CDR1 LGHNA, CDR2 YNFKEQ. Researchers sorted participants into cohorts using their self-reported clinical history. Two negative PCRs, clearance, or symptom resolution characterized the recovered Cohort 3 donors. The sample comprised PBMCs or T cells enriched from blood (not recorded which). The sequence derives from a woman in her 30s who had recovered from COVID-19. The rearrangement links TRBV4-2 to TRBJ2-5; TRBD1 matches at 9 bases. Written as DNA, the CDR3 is TGTGCCAGCAGCCAAGGCCCACTTGCCGGGACAGGGAAAGAATACCAGTACTTC. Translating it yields CASSQGPLAGTGKEYQYF.